The T cell receptor (beta chain) under discussion was sequenced for a study of post-analysis software for immune sequencing data. Points from the study as a whole: Samples made in the same batch grouped tightly together by F measure. Multiple sclerosis patients showed significantly lower normalized Chao1 diversity than controls did. Comparison of patients with controls showed five TRBV segments more frequent in patients, TRBV5-6, TRBV5-1 and TRBV20-1 among them.

The CDR3 is made up of 16 amino acids. Trimming stripped 5 bases from V and 0 bases from J, with 13 bases between. In germline, CDR1 is SGHVS, CDR2 FQNEAQ. The TCR beta cDNA libraries contained unique molecular identifiers. Each sample of about 0.95 to 11 million input T cells yielded roughly 500,000 cDNA molecules, so each molecule approximated one T cell. TCRdb re-derived calls from the PCR reads in MiXCR, one entry per CDR3 protein. The data contain approximately 730,000 distinct CDR3 sequences, roughly 27% of them seen just once; the ten biggest clones take up more than 0.55%. Of note for this clonotype: The antigen remains unidentified.

The sample consisted of blood. This sequence originates from a girl aged 10-17 years with multiple sclerosis. The chain has TRBV7-8 and TRBJ2-2; D unclear. The DNA of the CDR3 is TGTGCCAGCAGCAAGCGACGTGCCGCGAACACCGGGGAGCTGTTTTTT. It codes for CASSKRRAANTGELFF.